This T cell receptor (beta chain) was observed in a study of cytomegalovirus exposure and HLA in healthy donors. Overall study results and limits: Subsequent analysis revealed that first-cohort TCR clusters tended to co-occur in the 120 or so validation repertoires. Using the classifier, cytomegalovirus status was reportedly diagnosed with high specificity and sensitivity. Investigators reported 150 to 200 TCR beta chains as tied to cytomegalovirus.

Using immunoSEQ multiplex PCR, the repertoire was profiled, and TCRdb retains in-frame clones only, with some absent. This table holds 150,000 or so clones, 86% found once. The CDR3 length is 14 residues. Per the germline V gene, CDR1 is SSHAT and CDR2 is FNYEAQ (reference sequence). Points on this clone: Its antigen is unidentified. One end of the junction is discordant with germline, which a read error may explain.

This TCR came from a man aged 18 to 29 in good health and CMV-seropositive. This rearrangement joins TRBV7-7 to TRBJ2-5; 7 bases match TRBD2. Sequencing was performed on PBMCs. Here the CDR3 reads CASSRLTSAETQYF. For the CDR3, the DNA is TGTGCTAGCAGCCGTTTAACTAGCGCGGAGACCCAGTACTTC. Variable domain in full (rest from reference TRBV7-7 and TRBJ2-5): GAGVSQSPRYKVTKRGQDVTLRCDPISSHATLYWYQQALGQGPEFLTYFNYEAQPDKSGLPSDRFSAERPEGSISTLTIQRTEQRDSAMYRCASSRLTSAETQYFGPGTRLLVL.